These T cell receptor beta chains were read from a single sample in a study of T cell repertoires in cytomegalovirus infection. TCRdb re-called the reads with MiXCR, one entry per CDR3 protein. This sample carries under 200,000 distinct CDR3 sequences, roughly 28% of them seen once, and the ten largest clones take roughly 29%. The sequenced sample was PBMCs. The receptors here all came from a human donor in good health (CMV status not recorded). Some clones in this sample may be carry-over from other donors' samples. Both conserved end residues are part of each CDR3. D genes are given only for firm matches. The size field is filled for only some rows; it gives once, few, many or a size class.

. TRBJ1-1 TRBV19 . TGTGCCAGTAGTATAGTCGGAGTGAACACTGAAGCTTTCTTT CASSIVGVNTEAFF
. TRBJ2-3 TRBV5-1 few TGCGCCAGCAGCTTATCAACAGGCACAGATACGCAGTATTTT CASSLSTGTDTQYF
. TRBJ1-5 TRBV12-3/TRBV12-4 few TGTGCCAGCACCCTGGATGGGGGGCCCTCAGTGGCCCAGCATTTT CASTLDGGPSVAQHF
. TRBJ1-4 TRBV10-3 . TGTGCCATCAGTCGCGCAACTAATGAAAAACTGTTTTTT CAISRATNEKLFF
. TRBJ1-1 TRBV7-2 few TGTGCCAGCAGCTCACAGGGAGGGGGGACTGAAGCTTTCTTT CASSSQGGGTEAFF
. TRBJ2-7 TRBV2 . TGTGCCAGCAGTGAAGGGCGGGGGCCGTCCTACGAGCAGTACTTC CASSEGRGPSYEQYF
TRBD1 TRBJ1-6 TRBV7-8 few TGTGCCAGCAGCTTAGGGACAGGGCACTCCTATAATTCACCCCTCCACTTT CASSLGTGHSYNSPLHF
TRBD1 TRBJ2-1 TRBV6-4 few TGTGCCAGCAGTGACTCGACAGGGGGCAATGAGCAGTTCTTC CASSDSTGGNEQFF
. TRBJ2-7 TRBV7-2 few TGTGCCAGCACCCTCCGGGTTGGGGGGAGCTCCTACGAGCAGTACTTC CASTLRVGGSSYEQYF
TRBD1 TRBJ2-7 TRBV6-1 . TGTGCCAGCATCATTAGGTGGGGACAGGGGGTTCCCACCTACGAGCAGTACTTC CASIIRWGQGVPTYEQYF
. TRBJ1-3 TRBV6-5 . TGTGCCAGCAGCCTAACTCGGCCGAGCTCTGGAAACACCATATATTTT CASSLTRPSSGNTIYF
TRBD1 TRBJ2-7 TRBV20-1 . TGCAGTGCCGATCCGGGACAGGCCTTGGAGCAGTACTTC CSADPGQALEQYF
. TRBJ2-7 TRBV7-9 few TGTGCCAGCAGTGAGGGGGGGGTGAGCTACGAGCAGTACTTC CASSEGGVSYEQYF
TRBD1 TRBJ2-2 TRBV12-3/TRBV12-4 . TGTGCCAGCAGTTTCCTACAGGGGGCACACGGGGAGCTGTTTTTT CASSFLQGAHGELFF
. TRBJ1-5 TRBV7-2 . TGTGCCAGCAGCTTAGCTCAGTGGGACAATCACCCTCAGCATTTT CASSLAQWDNHPQHF
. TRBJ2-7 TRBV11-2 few TGTGCCAGCAGCTTAGTGGGCCGCCCCTACGAGCAGTACTTC CASSLVGRPYEQYF
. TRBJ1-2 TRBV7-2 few TGTGCCAGCAGCTTCCTAGCGGGGGGGAGTACTAACTATGGCTACACCTTC CASSFLAGGSTNYGYTF
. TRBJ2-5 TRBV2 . TGTGCCAGCAGTGATGGGGGGGCCCACCAAGAGACCCAGTACTTC CASSDGGAHQETQYF